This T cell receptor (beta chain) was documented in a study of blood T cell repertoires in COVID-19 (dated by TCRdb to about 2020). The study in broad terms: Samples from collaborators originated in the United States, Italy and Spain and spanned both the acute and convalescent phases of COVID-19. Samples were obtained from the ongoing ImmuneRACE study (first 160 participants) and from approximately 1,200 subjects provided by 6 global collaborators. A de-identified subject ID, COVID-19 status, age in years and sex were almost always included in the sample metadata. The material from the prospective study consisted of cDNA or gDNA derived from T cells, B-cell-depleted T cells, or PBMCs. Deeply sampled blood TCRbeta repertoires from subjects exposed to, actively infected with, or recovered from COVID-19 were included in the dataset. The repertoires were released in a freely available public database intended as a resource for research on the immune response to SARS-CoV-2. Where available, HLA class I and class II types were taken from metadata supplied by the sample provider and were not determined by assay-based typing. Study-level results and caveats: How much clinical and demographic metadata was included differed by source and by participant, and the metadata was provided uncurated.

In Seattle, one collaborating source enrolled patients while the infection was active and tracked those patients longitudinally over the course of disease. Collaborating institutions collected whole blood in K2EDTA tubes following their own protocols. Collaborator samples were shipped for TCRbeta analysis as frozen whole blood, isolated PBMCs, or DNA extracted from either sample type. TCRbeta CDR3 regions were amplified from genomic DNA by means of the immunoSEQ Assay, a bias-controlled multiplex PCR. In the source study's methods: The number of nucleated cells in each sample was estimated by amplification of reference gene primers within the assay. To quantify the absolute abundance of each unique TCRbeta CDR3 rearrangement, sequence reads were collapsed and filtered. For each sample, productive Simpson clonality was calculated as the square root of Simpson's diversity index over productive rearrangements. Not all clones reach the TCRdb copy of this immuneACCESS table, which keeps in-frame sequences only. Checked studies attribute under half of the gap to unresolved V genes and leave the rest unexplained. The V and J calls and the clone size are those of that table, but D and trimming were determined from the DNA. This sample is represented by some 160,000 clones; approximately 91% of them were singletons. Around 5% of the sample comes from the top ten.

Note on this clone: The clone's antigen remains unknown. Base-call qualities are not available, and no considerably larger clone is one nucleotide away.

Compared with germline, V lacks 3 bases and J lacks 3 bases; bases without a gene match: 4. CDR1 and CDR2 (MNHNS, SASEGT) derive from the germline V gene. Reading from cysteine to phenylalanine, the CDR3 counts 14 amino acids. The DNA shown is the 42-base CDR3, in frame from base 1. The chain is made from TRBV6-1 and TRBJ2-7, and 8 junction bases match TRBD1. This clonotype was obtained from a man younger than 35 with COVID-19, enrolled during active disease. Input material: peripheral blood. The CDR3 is CASSEFDRGYEQYF. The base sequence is TGTGCCAGCAGTGAGTTTGACAGGGGCTACGAGCAGTACTTC.